These T cell receptor beta chains were read from a single sample in a study of blood T cell repertoires in COVID-19. Assay used: immunoSEQ multiplex PCR; TCRdb lists only in-frame clones, some missing. The sample has under 300,000 clones, 75% to 90% seen once. Sequencing was performed on peripheral blood. The receptors here all came from an older woman with COVID-19, enrolled during active disease. The CDR3 runs from the conserved cysteine through the conserved F or W. D genes are given only for firm matches. Size is stated for part of the rows, as once, few or many counts, or as a class when the clone is expanded.

v_gene	d_gene	abundance	j_gene	CDR3aa	CDR3nt
TRBV7-3	.	.	TRBJ1-1	CASSLHPASGTEAFF	TGTGCCAGCAGCCTCCACCCCGCATCGGGCACTGAAGCTTTCTTT
TRBV9	.	.	TRBJ2-3	CASSVGLVKDTQYF	TGTGCCAGCAGCGTAGGGCTAGTTAAAGATACGCAGTATTTT
TRBV28	.	few	TRBJ2-5	CASSRGGRQETQYF	TGTGCCAGCAGCCGAGGAGGGCGCCAGGAGACCCAGTACTTC
TRBV5-8	.	.	TRBJ2-3	CASSSRNSDTQYF	TGTGCCAGCAGTTCCCGTAACAGTGATACGCAGTATTTT
TRBV6-5	TRBD1	.	TRBJ2-7	CASSYGRDRGSEQYF	TGTGCCAGCAGTTACGGTCGAGACAGGGGATCCGAGCAGTACTTC
TRBV11-2	.	few	TRBJ1-2	CASSLSPVYGYTF	TGTGCCAGCAGCTTATCTCCAGTCTATGGCTACACCTTC
TRBV27	.	.	TRBJ2-7	CASGPNQGGEQYF	TGTGCCAGCGGTCCTAACCAGGGCGGCGAGCAGTACTTC
TRBV20-1	.	once	TRBJ1-1	CSTTRNTEAFF	TGCAGTACTACGAGGAACACTGAAGCTTTCTTT
TRBV27	.	once	TRBJ2-7	CASSPPGTTSGAAYEQYF	TGTGCCAGCAGCCCTCCTGGGACTACCTCAGGGGCCGCGTACGAGCAGTACTTC
TRBV7-9	TRBD1	.	TRBJ2-6	CASSSTGDFSGANVLTF	TGTGCCAGCAGCTCGACAGGGGATTTCTCTGGGGCCAACGTCCTGACTTTC
TRBV5-1	.	.	TRBJ2-5	CASSFVSGPPLGETQYF	TGCGCCAGCAGCTTTGTGAGCGGACCCCCCCTTGGAGAGACCCAGTACTTC
TRBV6-6	TRBD1	.	TRBJ1-2	CASSYSPGGIDGYTF	TGTGCCAGCAGTTACTCTCCAGGGGGAATCGATGGCTACACCTTC
TRBV10-3	.	.	TRBJ2-5	CAISESKGGAIGETQYF	TGTGCCATCAGTGAGTCGAAGGGGGGGGCGATCGGAGAGACCCAGTACTTC